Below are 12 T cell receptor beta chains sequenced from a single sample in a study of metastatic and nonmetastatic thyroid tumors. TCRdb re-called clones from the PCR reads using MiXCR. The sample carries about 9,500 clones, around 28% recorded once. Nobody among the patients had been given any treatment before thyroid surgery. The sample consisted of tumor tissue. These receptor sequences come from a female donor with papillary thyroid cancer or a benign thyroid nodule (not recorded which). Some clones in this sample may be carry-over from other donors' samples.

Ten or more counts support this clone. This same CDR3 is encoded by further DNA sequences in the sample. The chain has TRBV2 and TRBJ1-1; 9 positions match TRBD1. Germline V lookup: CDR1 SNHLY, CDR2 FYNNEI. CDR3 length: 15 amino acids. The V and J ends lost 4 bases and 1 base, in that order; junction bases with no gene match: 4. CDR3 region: CASSVGQGRNTEAFF. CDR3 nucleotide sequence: TGTGCCAGCAGTGTGGGACAGGGACGGAACACTGAAGCTTTCTTT.

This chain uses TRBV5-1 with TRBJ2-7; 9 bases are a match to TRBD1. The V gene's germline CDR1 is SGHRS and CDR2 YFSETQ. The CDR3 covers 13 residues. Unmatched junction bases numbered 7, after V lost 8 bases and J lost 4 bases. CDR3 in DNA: TGCGCCAGTAGAGGGACAGGGATATACGAGCAGTACTTC. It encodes CASRGTGIYEQYF. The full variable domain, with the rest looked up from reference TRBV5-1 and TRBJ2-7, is KAGVTQTPRYLIKTRGQQVTLSCSPISGHRSVSWYQQTPGQGLQFLFEYFSETQRNKGNFPGRFSGRQFSNSRSEMNVSTLELGDSALYLCASRGTGIYEQYFGPGTRLTVT.

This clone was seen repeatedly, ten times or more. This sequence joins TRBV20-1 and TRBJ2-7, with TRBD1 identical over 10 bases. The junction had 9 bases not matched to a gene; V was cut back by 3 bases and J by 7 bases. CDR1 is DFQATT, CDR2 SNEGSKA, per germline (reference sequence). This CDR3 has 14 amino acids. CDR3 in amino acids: CSARDRGFLGEQYF. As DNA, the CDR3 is TGCAGTGCTAGGGACAGGGGGTTCTTGGGGGAGCAGTACTTC.

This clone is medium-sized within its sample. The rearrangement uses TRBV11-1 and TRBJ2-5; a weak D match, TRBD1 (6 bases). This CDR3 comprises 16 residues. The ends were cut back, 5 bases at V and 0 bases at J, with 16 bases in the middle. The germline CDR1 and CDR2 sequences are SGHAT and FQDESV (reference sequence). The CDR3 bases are TGTGCCAGCAGCCTTACCAGGGGCCGTTACCAAGAGACCCAGTACTTC. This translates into CASSLTRGRYQETQYF.

The DNA of the CDR3 is TGTGCCAGCAGCGAGATGGGACTCTCGTATGGGGAGCAGTACTTC. This translates into CASSEMGLSYGEQYF. The V and J genes are TRBV9 and TRBJ2-7, with D possibly matching TRBD2 (6 bases). V was pared by 3 bases and J by 7 bases, with 20 bases between. This CDR3 contains 15 residues. Germline V lookup: CDR1 SGDLS, CDR2 YYNGEE.

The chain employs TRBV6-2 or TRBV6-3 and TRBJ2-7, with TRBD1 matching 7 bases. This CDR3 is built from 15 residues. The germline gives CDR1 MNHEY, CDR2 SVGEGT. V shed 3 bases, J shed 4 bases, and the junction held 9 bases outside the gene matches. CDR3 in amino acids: CASSYQGVASYEQYF. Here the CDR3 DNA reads TGTGCCAGCAGTTATCAGGGGGTGGCCTCTTACGAGCAGTACTTC.

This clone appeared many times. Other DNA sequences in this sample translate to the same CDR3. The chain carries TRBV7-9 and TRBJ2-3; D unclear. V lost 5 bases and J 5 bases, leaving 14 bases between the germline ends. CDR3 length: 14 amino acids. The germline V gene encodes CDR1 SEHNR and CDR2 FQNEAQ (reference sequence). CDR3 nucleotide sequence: TGTGCCAGCAGCCGCGTCTCGGCGTTAGATACGCAGTATTTT. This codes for CASSRVSALDTQYF.

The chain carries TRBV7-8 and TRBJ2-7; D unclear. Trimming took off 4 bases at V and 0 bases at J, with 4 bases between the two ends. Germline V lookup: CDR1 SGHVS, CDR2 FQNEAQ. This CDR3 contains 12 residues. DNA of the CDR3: TGTGCCAGCAGCTGGGACTCCTACGAGCAGTACTTC. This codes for CASSWDSYEQYF.

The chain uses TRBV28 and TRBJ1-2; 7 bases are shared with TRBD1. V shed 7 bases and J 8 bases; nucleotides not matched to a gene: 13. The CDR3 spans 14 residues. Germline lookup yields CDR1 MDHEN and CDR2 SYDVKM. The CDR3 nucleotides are TGTGCCAGCACGCCCGGGAAGGGGGCGGGGGGCTACACCTTC. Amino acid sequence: CASTPGKGAGGYTF.

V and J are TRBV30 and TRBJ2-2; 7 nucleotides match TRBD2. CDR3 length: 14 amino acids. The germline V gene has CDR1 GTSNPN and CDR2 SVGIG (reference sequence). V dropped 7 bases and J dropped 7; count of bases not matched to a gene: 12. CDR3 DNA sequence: TGTGCCTACCCGCTCCGGGGGGAGGGCGGGGAGCTGTTTTTT. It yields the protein CAYPLRGEGGELFF.

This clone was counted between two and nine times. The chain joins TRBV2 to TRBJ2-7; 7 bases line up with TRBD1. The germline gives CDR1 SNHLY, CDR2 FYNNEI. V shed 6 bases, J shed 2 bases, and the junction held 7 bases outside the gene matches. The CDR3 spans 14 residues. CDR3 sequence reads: CASRPGTVPYEQYF. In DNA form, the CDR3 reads TGTGCCAGCAGACCCGGGACAGTCCCCTACGAGCAGTACTTC.

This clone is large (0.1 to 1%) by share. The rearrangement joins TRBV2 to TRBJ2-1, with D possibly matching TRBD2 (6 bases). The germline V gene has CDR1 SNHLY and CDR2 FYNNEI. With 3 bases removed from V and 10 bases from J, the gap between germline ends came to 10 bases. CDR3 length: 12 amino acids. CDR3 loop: CASSDLAREQFF. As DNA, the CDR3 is TGTGCCAGCAGTGATCTAGCGAGAGAGCAGTTCTTC. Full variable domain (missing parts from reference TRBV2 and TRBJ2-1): EPEVTQTPSHQVTQMGQEVILRCVPISNHLYFYWYRQILGQKVEFLVSFYNNEISEKSEIFDDQFSVERPDGSNFTLKIRSTKLEDSAMYFCASSDLAREQFFGPGTRLTVL.